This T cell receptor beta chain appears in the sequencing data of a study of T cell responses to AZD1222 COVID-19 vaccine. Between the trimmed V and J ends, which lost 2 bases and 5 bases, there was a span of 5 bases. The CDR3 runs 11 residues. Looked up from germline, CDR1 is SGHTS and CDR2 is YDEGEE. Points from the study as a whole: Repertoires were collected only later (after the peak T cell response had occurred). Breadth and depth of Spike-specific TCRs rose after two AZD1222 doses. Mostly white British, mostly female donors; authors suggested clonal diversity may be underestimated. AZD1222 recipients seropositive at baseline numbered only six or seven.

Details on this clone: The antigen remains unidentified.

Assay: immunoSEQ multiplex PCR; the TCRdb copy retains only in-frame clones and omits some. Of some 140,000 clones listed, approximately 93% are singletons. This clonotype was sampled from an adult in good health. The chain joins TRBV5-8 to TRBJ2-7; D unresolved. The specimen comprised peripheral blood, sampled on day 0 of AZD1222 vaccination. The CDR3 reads CASSFGNEQYF. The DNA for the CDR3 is TGTGCCAGCAGCTTTGGGAACGAGCAGTACTTC.